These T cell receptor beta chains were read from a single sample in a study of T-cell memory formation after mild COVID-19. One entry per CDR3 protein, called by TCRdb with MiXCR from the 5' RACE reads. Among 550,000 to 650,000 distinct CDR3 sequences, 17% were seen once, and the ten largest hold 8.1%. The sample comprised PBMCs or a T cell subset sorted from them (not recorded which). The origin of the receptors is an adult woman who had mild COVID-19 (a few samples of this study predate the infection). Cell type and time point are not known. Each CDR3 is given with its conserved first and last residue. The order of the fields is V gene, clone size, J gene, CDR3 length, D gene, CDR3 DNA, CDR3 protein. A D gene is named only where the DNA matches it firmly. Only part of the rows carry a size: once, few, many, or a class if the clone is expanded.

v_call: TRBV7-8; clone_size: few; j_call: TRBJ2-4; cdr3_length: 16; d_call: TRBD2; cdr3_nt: TGTGCCAGCAGCCTAGAGGGACTAGTGGCCAAAAACATTCAGTACTTC; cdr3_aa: CASSLEGLVAKNIQYF
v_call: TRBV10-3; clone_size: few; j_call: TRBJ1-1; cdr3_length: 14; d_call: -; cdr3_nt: TGTGCCATCAGTGAGTCGAGTGGGGGACCTGAAGCTTTCTTT; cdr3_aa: CAISESSGGPEAFF
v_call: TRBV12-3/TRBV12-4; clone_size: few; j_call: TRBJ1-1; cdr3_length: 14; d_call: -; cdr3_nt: TGTGCCAGCAGTTTAAACACACCGAACACTGAAGCTTTCTTT; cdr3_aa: CASSLNTPNTEAFF
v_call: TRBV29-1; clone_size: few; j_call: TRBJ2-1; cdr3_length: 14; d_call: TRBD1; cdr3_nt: TGCAGCGTCGAGGGACAGAGCTCCTACAATGAGCAGTTCTTC; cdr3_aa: CSVEGQSSYNEQFF
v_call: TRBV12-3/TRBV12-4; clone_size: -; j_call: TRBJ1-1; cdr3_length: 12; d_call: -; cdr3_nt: TGTGCGTGCGAGGCGGGGAACACTGAAGCTTTCTTT; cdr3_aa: CACEAGNTEAFF
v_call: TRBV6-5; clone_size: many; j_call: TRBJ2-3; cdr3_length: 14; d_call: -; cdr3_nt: TGTGCCAGCAGGATAGAGCGGTACACAGATACGCAGTATTTT; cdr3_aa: CASRIERYTDTQYF
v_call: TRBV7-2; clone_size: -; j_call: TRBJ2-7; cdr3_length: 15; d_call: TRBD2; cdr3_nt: TGTGCCAGCAGCCCCTCAGGCGGGAGAGTGCACGAGCAGTACTTC; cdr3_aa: CASSPSGGRVHEQYF
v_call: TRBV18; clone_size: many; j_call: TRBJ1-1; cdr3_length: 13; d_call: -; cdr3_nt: TGTGCCAGCTCATCCAACAGGGACACTGAAGCTTTCTTT; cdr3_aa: CASSSNRDTEAFF
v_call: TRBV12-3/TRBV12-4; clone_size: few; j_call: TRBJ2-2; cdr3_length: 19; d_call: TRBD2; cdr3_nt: TGTGCCAGCAGTTTAGCGCGGATAGCGGGGGCGACGAACACCGGGGAGCTGTTTTTT; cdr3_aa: CASSLARIAGATNTGELFF
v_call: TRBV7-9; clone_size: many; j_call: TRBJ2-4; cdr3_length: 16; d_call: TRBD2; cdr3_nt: TGTGCCAGCAGCGATACTAGCGGGCAAACCAAAAACATTCAGTACTTC; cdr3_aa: CASSDTSGQTKNIQYF
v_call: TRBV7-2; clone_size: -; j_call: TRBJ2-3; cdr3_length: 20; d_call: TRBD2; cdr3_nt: TGTGCCAGCAGCCGCCACCGGGGACTGGTACGAGCGGGAGTTACAGATACGCAGTATTTT; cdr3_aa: CASSRHRGLVRAGVTDTQYF
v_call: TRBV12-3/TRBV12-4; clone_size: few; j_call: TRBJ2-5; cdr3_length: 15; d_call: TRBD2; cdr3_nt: TGTGCCAGCAGCAAAGGTAGCGGGCGGGCAGAGACCCAGTACTTC; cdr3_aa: CASSKGSGRAETQYF
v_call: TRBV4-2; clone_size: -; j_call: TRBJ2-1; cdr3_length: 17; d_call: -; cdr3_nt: TGTGCCAGCAGCCAAGAGTTAGGGCGGGACTCCTACAATGAGCAGTTCTTC; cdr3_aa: CASSQELGRDSYNEQFF
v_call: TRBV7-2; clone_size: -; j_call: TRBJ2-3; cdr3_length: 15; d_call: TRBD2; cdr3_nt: TGTGCCAGCAGCCGAAATAGCGGGAGCGCAGATACGCAGTATTTT; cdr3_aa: CASSRNSGSADTQYF
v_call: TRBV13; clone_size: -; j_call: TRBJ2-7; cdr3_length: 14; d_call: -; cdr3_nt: TGTGCCAGCAGCTTAAGGGGTTCCCCCTACGAGCAGTACTTC; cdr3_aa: CASSLRGSPYEQYF
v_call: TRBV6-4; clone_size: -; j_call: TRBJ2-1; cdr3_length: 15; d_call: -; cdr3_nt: TGTGCCAGCAGCGTTAGAGCGGAGCCGCACAATGAGCAGTTCTTC; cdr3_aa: CASSVRAEPHNEQFF
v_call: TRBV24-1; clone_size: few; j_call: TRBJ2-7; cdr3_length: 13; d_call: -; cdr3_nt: TGTGCCGCCCCGCCGAAGGTTTCCTACGAGCAGTACTTC; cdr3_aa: CAAPPKVSYEQYF
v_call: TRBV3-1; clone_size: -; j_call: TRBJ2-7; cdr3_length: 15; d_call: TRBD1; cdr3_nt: TGTGCCAGCAGCCAGGGGACAGGGGGCTTGTACGAGCAGTACTTC; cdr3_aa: CASSQGTGGLYEQYF
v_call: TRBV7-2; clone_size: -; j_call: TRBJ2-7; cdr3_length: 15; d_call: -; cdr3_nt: TGTGCCAGCAGCTTACTGGTTGGAGTGAGTGGCGAGCAGTACTTC; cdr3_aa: CASSLLVGVSGEQYF
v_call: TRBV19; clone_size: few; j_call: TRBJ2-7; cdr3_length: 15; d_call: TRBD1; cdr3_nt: TGTGCCAGTAGCCCTGAGACAGGGGGCCGTCACGAGCAGTACTTC; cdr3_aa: CASSPETGGRHEQYF
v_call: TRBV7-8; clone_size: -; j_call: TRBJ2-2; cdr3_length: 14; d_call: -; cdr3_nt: TGTGCCAGCAGCTCACTGAGTTTGGCCGGGGAGCTGTTTTTT; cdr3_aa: CASSSLSLAGELFF
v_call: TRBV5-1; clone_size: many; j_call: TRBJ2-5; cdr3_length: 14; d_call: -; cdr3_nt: TGCGCCAGCAGCACGCAGAGCAGGGGAGAGACCCAGTACTTC; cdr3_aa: CASSTQSRGETQYF
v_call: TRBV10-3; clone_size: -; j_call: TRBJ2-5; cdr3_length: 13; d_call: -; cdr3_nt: TGTGCCATCGAGCCGGACGGGCAAGAGACCCAGTACTTC; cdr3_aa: CAIEPDGQETQYF
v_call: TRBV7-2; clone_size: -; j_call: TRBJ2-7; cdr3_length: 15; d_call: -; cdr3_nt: TGTGCCAGCAGACAAGGTAGCGGACAAGCCTACGAGCAGTACTTC; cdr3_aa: CASRQGSGQAYEQYF
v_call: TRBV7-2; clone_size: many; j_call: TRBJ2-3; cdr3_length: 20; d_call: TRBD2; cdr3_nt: TGTGCCAGCAGTCGAATCCGGGGGGGAGTGGGTCTGTTCGGCACAGATACGCAGTATTTT; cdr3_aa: CASSRIRGGVGLFGTDTQYF
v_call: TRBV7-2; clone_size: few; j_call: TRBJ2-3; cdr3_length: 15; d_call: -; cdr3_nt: TGTGCCAGCAGCTTACGAAAGACTAGCACAGATACGCAGTATTTT; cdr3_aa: CASSLRKTSTDTQYF
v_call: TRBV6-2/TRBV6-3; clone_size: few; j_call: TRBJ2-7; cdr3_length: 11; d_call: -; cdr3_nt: TGTGCCAGCAGTTGGGGGACCGAGCAGTACTTC; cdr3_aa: CASSWGTEQYF
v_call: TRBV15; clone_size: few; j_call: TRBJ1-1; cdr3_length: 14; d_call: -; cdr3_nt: TGTGCCACCAGCAGAGTAGGGTTGAACACTGAAGCTTTCTTT; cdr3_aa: CATSRVGLNTEAFF
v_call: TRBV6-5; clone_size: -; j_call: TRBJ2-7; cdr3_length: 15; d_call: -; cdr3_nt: TGTGCCAGCAGTTACATCCGGGGATCAACCTACGAGCAGTACTTC; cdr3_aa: CASSYIRGSTYEQYF
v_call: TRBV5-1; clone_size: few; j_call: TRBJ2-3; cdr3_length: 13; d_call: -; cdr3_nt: TGCGCCAGCAGCTTTGTAGGCGAAGATACGCAGTATTTT; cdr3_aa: CASSFVGEDTQYF
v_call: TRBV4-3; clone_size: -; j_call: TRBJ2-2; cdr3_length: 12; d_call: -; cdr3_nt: TGCGCCAGCAGCAATAGTCGCGGGGAGCTGTTTTTT; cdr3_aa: CASSNSRGELFF
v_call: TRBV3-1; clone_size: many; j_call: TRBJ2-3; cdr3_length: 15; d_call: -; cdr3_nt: TGTGCCAGCAGCCAAGGGGGGCGGAGCACAGATACGCAGTATTTT; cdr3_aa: CASSQGGRSTDTQYF
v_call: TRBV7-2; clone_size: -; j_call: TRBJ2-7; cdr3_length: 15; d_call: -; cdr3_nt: TGTGCCAGCAGCTTAACCCGGGACCGAGCCTACGAGCAGTACTTC; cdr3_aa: CASSLTRDRAYEQYF
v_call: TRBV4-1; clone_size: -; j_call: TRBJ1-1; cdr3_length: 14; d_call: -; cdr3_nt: TGCGCCAGCAGCCAATCCAGGGAGAACACTGAAGCTTTCTTT; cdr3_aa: CASSQSRENTEAFF
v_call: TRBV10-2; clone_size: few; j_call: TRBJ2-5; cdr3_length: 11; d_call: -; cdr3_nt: TGCGCCAGCAAGCGAGAGGAGACCCAGTACTTC; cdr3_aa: CASKREETQYF
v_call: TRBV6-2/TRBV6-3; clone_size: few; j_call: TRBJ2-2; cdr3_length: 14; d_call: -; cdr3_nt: TGTGCCAGCAGTTGGTCTAGAAACACCGGGGAGCTGTTTTTT; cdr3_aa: CASSWSRNTGELFF
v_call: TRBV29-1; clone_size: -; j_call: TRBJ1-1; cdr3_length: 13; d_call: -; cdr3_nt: TGCAGCGTTGAGGGGAGTCGGAACACTGAAGCTTTCTTT; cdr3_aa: CSVEGSRNTEAFF
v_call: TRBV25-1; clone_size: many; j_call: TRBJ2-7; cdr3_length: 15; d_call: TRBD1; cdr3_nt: TGTGCCAGCAGTGAATTAGGACAGGAACGCTACGAGCAGTACTTC; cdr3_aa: CASSELGQERYEQYF
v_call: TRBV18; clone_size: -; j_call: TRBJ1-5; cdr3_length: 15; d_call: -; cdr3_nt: TGTGCCAGCTCACCACCAGGGTTCCAAAATCAGCCCCAGCATTTT; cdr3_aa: CASSPPGFQNQPQHF
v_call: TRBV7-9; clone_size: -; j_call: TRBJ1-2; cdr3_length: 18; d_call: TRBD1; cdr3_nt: TGTGCCAGCAGCCCCAGTCCGGGACAGGGAAACTTAAACTATGGCTACACCTTC; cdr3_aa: CASSPSPGQGNLNYGYTF
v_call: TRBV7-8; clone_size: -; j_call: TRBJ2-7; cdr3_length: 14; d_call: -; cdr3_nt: TGTGCCAGCAGCTTAGCGGCGGGATTCTACGAGCAGTACTTC; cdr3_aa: CASSLAAGFYEQYF
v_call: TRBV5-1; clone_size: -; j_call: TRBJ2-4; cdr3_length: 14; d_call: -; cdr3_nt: TGCGCCAGCAGCTTGGCCGGCGACAAAAACATTCAGTACTTC; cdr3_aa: CASSLAGDKNIQYF
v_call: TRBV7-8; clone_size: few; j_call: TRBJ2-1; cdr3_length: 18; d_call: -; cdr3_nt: TGTGCCAGCAGCTTAGAGGCTCTTGGGCTAGCGTTCTACAATGAGCAGTTCTTC; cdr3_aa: CASSLEALGLAFYNEQFF
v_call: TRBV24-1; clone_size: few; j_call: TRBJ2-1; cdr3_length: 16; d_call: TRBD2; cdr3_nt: TGTGCCACCAGTGATTCGGGAGGAAGGTCCTACAATGAGCAGTTCTTC; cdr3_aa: CATSDSGGRSYNEQFF
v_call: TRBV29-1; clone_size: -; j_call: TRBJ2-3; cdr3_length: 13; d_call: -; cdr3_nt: TGCAGCGGAGAAGGGGGGTTGACAGATACGCAGTATTTT; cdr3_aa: CSGEGGLTDTQYF
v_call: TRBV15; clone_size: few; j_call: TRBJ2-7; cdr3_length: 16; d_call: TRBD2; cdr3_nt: TGTGCCACCAGCCCAGGGACTAGCGGGGTAACCTACGAGCAGTACTTC; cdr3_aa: CATSPGTSGVTYEQYF
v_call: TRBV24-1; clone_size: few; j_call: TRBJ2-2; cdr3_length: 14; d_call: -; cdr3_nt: TGTGCCACCAGTGATTACCTTGACACCGGGGAGCTGTTTTTT; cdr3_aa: CATSDYLDTGELFF
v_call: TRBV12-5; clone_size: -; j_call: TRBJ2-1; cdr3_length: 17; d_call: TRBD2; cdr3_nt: TGTGCTAGTGCCCCCCAAACTAGCGGGAGGGTCTACAATGAGCAGTTCTTC; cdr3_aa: CASAPQTSGRVYNEQFF
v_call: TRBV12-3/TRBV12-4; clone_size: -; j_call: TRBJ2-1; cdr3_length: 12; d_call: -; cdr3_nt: TGTGCCAGCAAGGGGTTCGAGCGGGAGCAGTTCTTC; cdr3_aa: CASKGFEREQFF
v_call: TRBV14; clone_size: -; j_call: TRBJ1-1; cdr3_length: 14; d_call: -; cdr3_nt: TGTGCCAGCAGCCCAGGAGGCAGCCCGCGTGAAGCTTTCTTT; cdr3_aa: CASSPGGSPREAFF